This T cell receptor (beta chain) appears in the sequencing data of a study of breast tumors, draining lymph nodes, adjacent tissues. General observations from the study: Data fit most tumor T cells coming from lymph node, expanding in tumor. Compared with basal-like, luminal-like tumors shared significantly more repertoire with nontumor tissue. Tumor TCR diversity was below lymph nodes but above nontumor tissue. Data only fit, rather than demonstrated, lymph node origin of most tumor T cells.

Breast cancer patients provided tissue from their axillary draining lymph nodes. MiXCR, applied by TCRdb to the multiplex PCR reads, yields one record per CDR3 protein. The sample has under 110,000 distinct CDR3 sequences; more than 25% are singletons. The germline CDR1 and CDR2 sequences are SGHRS and YFSETQ. CDR3 size: 14 residues. V was clipped by 0 bases and J by 7 bases, with 11 bases between them. This clonotype has a count of ten or more. Antigen: not known. The sequenced sample consisted of axillary lymph node tissue. The V and J genes are TRBV5-1 and TRBJ1-5; a possible D gene is TRBD1 (6 bases). This receptor was taken from a female donor with breast cancer. Some clones in this sample may be carry-over from other donors' samples. The CDR3 region is CASSLGTASQPQHF. In DNA, the CDR3 is TGCGCCAGCAGCTTGGGGACAGCGTCACAGCCCCAGCATTTT.